What follows describes a single T cell receptor beta chain. Antigen: not known. Per the germline V gene, CDR1 is SGHNT and CDR2 is YYREEE (reference sequence). V was clipped by 0 bases and J by 4 bases, with 13 bases between them. This CDR3 region has 15 residues. Profiling relied on immunoSEQ multiplex PCR, and the TCRdb table lists in-frame clones only, not all of them. The profile shows more than 250,000 clones, 75% to 90% of them singletons. These data belong to a study of cytomegalovirus exposure and HLA in healthy donors. Study results and limitations: TCR sequences were mostly rare, though some public TCRs occurred in many donors. High sensitivity and specificity were reportedly achieved when the classifier diagnosed cytomegalovirus status.

The TCR sequence derives from a woman between 18 and 30 years old in good health and CMV-seronegative. J is TRBJ2-5 and V is TRBV5-4; tentatively, D is TRBD2 (5 bases). Material: PBMCs. The CDR3, as DNA: TGTGCCAGCAGCTTGGTTCTGGAAGGAGGAGAGACCCAGTACTTC. As protein: CASSLVLEGGETQYF.